The 15 T cell receptor beta chains presented below share a single source sample, sequenced in a study of blood T cell repertoires in COVID-19. The table came from immunoSEQ multiplex PCR; TCRdb's copy has only in-frame clones and leaves some out. The table records over 300,000 clones, 70% to 90% of them present only once. Sequenced sample: PBMCs or T cells enriched from blood (not recorded which). These receptors all stem from a woman in her thirties with acute COVID-19.

This chain connects TRBV12-3 or TRBV12-4 to TRBJ2-1, with unresolved D. The CDR3 length is 13 residues. The V and J ends lost 10 bases and 0 bases respectively, with 10 bases between them. This CDR3 reads CATRPNSYNEQFF. In DNA form, the CDR3 reads TGTGCCACCAGGCCTAACTCCTACAATGAGCAGTTCTTC.

The V and J genes are TRBV19 and TRBJ2-2; tentatively, D is TRBD1 (6 bases). Germline CDR1 LNHDA, CDR2 SQIVND (reference sequence). The CDR3 has 13 residues. The V and J ends lost 8 bases and 6 bases respectively, with 13 bases between them. The CDR3 region is CASQWGLPGELFF. CDR3 DNA sequence: TGTGCCAGTCAGTGGGGGCTTCCCGGGGAGCTGTTTTTT.

This CDR3 reads CAIHRELNTEAFF. CDR3 sequence (DNA): TGTGCCATCCACAGGGAGTTGAACACTGAAGCTTTCTTT. The chain joins TRBV2 to TRBJ1-1; a weak D match, TRBD1 (6 bases). V shed 10 bases and J shed 0 bases, with 12 bases lying between them. Per germline, CDR1 SNHLY and CDR2 FYNNEI. The CDR3 covers 13 residues.

The rearrangement uses TRBV3-1 (or the pseudogene TRBV3-2) and TRBJ1-3; D unresolved. Trimming pared 0 bases from V and 0 bases from J, leaving 9 bases between. Germline V CDR1 and CDR2: LGHDT, YNNKEL (reference sequence). This CDR3 comprises 16 residues. The CDR3 here is CASSQEFPFSGNTIYF. CDR3 sequence (DNA): TGTGCCAGCAGCCAAGAGTTCCCCTTCTCTGGAAACACCATATATTTT.

The J gene is TRBJ1-1, the V gene TRBV30; the D is unclear. This CDR3 has 16 residues. With 0 bases removed from V and 2 bases from J, the gap between germline ends came to 16 bases. The V gene's germline CDR1 is GTSNPN and CDR2 SVGIG (reference sequence). The CDR3, as DNA: TGTGCCTGGAGTGTAGCCGGGGTTGTCCCTAACACTGAAGCTTTCTTT. This sequence encodes CAWSVAGVVPNTEAFF.

This clone was detected only a few times. V and J are TRBV30 and TRBJ1-6; 9 nucleotides agree with TRBD1. Germline CDR1 reads GTSNPN; CDR2 reads SVGIG (reference sequence). The CDR3 contains 14 residues. V dropped 2 bases and J dropped 7; count of bases not matched to a gene: 3. CDR3 nucleotide sequence: TGTGCCTGGAGTCCGGGACAGGGAAATTCACCCCTCCACTTT. This translates into CAWSPGQGNSPLHF.

The chain combines TRBV25-1 with TRBJ2-5; maybe TRBD1 (6 bases). Per germline, CDR1 MGHDK and CDR2 SYGVNS. V was shortened by 2 bases and J by 5 bases, with 15 bases between the two germline ends. The CDR3 contains 15 residues. The CDR3 protein is CASSEVSGDRETQYF. The CDR3 DNA is TGTGCCAGCAGTGAAGTGTCAGGGGACCGGGAGACCCAGTACTTC.

CDR3 coding DNA: TGTGCCAGCAGCTTAGCGAGGGACAGGGTCGCAGATACGCAGTATTTT. Translated: CASSLARDRVADTQYF. V and J are TRBV7-9 and TRBJ2-3, with 9 positions matching TRBD1. The CDR3 covers 16 residues. V lost 0 bases and J lost 4; bases outside the gene matches: 5. Germline-derived CDR1 and CDR2 are SEHNR and FQNEAQ (reference sequence).

The chain links TRBV5-1 to TRBJ2-1, with D tentatively TRBD2 (6 bases). Germline CDR1 is SGHRS and CDR2 is YFSETQ. V lost 3 bases to trimming and J lost 4 bases, with 11 bases between them. The CDR3 length is 14 residues. Here the CDR3 reads CASSYGGRYNEQFF. In nucleotides, the CDR3 is TGCGCCAGCAGCTACGGGGGTAGGTACAATGAGCAGTTCTTC.

This clone is a singleton in its sample. V usage is TRBV5-4 and J usage is TRBJ1-1; D is undetermined. Germline-derived CDR1 and CDR2 are SGHNT and YYREEE (reference sequence). V lost 9 bases and J 3 bases, leaving 18 bases between the germline ends. The CDR3 is made up of 14 amino acids. The CDR3 DNA sequence: TGTGCCATCCGGAGGGAACTCCGCGACACTGAAGCTTTCTTT. Translated, it gives CAIRRELRDTEAFF.

V is TRBV4-1 and J is TRBJ1-1; 9 nucleotides agree with TRBD1. Germline loops: CDR1 MGHRA, CDR2 YSYEKL. The CDR3 spans 15 residues. Trimming took 4 bases from V and 3 from J; bases not matched to a gene: 6. CDR3 nucleotide sequence: TGCGCCAGCAGCCCTCGGACAGGGGCCTACACTGAAGCTTTCTTT. Amino acids: CASSPRTGAYTEAFF.

The V gene is TRBV2, the J gene TRBJ2-3; D perhaps matches TRBD1 (6 bases). Trimming removed 3 bases at V and 3 bases at J, with 28 bases between. The length of the CDR3 is 20 residues. Germline CDR1 is SNHLY and CDR2 is FYNNEI. Here the CDR3 reads CASSEITIQGGFLGTDTQYF. CDR3 nucleotides: TGTGCCAGCAGTGAGATCACGATACAGGGCGGTTTTCTAGGTACAGATACGCAGTATTTT.

This clone appeared a single time. CDR3 nucleotides: TGTGCTAGTGGTTTGGGGGGGCCCGAGGATACGCAGTATTTT. Residues: CASGLGGPEDTQYF. V usage is TRBV12-5 and J usage is TRBJ2-3, with D perhaps matching TRBD1 (6 bases). Trimming took off 1 base at V and 6 bases at J, with 11 bases between the two ends. Germline V CDR1 and CDR2: LGHNT, FRNRAP. This CDR3 is 14 amino acids long.

The chain couples TRBV7-3 to TRBJ2-2; TRBD2 might be the D (7 bases). V gave up 1 base and J gave up 1 base, with 19 bases separating them. The CDR3 sequence is 19 residues long. Germline values: CDR1 SGHTA, CDR2 FQGTGA. DNA for the CDR3: TGTGCCAGCAGCTTAAATCGGGGGGACAAATCAATGAACACCGGGGAGCTGTTTTTT. Translation: CASSLNRGDKSMNTGELFF.

This chain joins TRBV2 and TRBJ1-1; 8 positions agree with TRBD1. Germline assignment: CDR1 SNHLY and CDR2 FYNNEI. The CDR3 totals 15 residues. Trimming at V came to 6 bases and at J to 4 bases, leaving 10 bases not matched to a gene. This CDR3 is CASSIKQGAGTEAFF. The CDR3 nucleotides read TGTGCCAGCAGCATTAAGCAGGGGGCGGGCACTGAAGCTTTCTTT.